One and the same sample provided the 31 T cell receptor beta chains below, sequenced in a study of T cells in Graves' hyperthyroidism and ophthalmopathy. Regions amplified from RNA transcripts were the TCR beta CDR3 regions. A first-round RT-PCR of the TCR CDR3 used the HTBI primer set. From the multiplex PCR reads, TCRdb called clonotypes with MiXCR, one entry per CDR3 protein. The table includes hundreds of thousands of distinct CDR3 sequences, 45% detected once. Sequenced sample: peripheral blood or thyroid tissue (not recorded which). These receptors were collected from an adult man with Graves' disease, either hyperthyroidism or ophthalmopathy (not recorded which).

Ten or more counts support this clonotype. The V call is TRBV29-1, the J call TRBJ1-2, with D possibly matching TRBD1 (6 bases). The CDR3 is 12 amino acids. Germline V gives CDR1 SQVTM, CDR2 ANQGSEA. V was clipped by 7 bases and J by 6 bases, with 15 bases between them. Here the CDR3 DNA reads TGCAGCGCCGCTGGGGGGCCGGATGGCTACACCTTC. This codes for CSAAGGPDGYTF.

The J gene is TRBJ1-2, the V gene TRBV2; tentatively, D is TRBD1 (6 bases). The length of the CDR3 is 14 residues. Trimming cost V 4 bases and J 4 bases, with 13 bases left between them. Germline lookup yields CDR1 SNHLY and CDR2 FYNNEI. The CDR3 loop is CASSATGFVYGYTF. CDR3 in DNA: TGTGCCAGCAGTGCCACAGGGTTTGTCTATGGCTACACCTTC.

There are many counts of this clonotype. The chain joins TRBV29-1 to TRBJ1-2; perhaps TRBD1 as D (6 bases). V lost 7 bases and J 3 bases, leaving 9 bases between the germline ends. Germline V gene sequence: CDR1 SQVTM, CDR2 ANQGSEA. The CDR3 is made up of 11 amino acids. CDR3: CSEGGDYGYTF. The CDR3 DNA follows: TGCAGCGAAGGGGGGGACTATGGCTACACCTTC.

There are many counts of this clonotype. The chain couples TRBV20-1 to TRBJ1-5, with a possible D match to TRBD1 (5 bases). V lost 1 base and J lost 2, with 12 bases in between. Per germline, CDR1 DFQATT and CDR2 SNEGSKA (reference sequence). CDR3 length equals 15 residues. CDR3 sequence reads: CSARAGWGRNQPQHF. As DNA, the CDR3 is TGCAGTGCTAGAGCCGGTTGGGGACGCAATCAGCCCCAGCATTTT.

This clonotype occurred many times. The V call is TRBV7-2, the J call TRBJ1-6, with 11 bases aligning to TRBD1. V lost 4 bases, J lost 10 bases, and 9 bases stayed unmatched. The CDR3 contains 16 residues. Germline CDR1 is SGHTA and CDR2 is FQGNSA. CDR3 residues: CASSSRAGTGGSPLHF. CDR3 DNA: TGTGCCAGCAGCTCACGAGCCGGGACAGGGGGATCACCCCTCCACTTT.

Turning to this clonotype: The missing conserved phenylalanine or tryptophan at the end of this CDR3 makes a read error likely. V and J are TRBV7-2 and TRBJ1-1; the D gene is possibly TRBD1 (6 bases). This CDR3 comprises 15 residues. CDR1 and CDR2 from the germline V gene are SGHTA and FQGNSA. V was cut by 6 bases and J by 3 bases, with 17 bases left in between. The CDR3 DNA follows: TGTGCCAGCAGTCAGACTACAGGGAGCTACACTGAAGCTTTCTCT. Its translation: CASSQTTGSYTEAFS.

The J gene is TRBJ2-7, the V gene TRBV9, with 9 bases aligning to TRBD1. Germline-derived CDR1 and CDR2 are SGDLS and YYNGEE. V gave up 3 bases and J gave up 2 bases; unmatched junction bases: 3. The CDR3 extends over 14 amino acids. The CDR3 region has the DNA TGTGCCAGCAGCGGGGACAGGGTCCCCTACGAGCAGTACTTC. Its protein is CASSGDRVPYEQYF.

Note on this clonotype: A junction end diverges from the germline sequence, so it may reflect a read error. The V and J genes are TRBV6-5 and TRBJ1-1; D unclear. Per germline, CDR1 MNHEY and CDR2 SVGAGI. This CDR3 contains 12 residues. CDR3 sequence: CASSYPSMRQRF. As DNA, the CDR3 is TGTGCCAGCAGTTACCCTTCGATGCGGCAGCGGTTT.

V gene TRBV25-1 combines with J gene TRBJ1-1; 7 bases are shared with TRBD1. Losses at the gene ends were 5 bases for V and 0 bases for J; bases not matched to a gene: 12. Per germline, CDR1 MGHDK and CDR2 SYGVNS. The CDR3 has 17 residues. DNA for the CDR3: TGTGCCAGCAGTTTGACATCCGGGACAGCAATGAACACTGAAGCTTTCTTT. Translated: CASSLTSGTAMNTEAFF. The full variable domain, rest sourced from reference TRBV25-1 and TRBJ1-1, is EADIYQTPRYLVIGTGKKITLECSQTMGHDKMYWYQQDPGMELHLIHYSYGVNSTEKGDLSSESTVSRIRTEHFPLTLESARPSHTSQYLCASSLTSGTAMNTEAFFGQGTRLTVV.

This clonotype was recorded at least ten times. Written as DNA, the CDR3 is TGTGCCAGCAGCCGATTAGGACAGCCCCAGCATTTT. Protein product: CASSRLGQPQHF. The V and J genes are TRBV6-5 and TRBJ1-5, with D uncertain. The V gene lost 6 bases and the J gene lost 7 bases, with 10 bases spanning the gap. The CDR3 loop spans 12 amino acids. The V gene's germline CDR1 is MNHEY and CDR2 SVGAGI.

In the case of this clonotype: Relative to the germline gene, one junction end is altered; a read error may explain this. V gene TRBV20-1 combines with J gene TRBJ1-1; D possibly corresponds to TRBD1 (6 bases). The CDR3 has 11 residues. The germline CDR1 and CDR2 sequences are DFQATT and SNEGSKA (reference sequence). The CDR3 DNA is TGCAGTGCTAGAGATATGGGGGGGGCTTCCTTT. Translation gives CSARDMGGASF.

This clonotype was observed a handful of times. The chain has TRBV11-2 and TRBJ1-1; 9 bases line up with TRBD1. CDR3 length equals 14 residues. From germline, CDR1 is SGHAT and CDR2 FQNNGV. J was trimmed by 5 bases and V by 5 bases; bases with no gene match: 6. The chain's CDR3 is CASSNRGLGTEAFF. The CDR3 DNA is TGTGCCAGCAGCAACAGGGGGCTGGGGACTGAAGCTTTCTTT.

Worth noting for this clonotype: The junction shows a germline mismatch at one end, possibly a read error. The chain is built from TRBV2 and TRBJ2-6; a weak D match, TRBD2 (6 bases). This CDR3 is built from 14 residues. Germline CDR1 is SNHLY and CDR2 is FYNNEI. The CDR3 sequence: CASSEWSGGNVLTF. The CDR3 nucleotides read TGTGCCAGCAGTGAATGGTCCGGGGGCAACGTCCTGACTTTC. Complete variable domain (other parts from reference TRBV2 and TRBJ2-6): EPEVTQTPSHQVTQMGQEVILRCVPISNHLYFYWYRQILGQKVEFLVSFYNNEISEKSEIFDDQFSVERPDGSNFTLKIRSTKLEDSAMYFCASSEWSGGNVLTFGAGSRLTVL.

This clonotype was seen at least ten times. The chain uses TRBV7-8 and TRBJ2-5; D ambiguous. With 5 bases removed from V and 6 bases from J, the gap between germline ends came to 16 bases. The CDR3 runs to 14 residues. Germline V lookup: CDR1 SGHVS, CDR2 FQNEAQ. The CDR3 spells CASSPRSGSKTQYF. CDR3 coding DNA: TGTGCCAGCAGCCCCAGGAGTGGCTCCAAGACCCAGTACTTC. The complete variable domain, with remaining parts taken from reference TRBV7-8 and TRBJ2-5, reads GAGVSQSPRYKVAKRGQDVALRCDPISGHVSLFWYQQALGQGPEFLTYFQNEAQLDKSGLPSDRFFAERPEGSVSTLKIQRTQQEDSAVYLCASSPRSGSKTQYFGPGTRLLVL.

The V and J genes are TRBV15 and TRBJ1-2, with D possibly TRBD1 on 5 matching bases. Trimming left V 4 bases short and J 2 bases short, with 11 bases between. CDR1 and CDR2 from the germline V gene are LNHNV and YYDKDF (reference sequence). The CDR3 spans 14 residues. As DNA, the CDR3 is TGTGCCACCAGCACGGGACGAAGGAACTATGGCTACACCTTC. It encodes CATSTGRRNYGYTF.

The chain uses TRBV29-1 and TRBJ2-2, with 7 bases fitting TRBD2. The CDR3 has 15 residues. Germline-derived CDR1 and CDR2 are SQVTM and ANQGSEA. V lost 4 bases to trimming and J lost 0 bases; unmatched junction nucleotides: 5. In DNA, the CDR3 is TGCAGCGTTGGGGAGGGGCCGGCGAACACCGGGGAGCTGTTTTTT. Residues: CSVGEGPANTGELFF.

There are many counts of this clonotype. CDR3 protein: CAISGQGLNSPLHF. CDR3 DNA sequence: TGTGCCATCAGTGGACAGGGTTTGAATTCACCCCTCCACTTT. The V gene is TRBV10-3, the J gene TRBJ1-6, with TRBD1 matching 7 bases. With 4 bases clipped from V and 7 bases from J, the junction kept 4 bases outside the gene matches. This CDR3 has 14 residues. In germline, CDR1 is ENHRY, CDR2 SYGVKD.

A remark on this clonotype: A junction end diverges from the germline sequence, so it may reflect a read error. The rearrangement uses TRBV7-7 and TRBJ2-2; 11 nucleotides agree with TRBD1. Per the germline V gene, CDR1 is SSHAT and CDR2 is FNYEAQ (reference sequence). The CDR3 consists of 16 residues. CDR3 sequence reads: CASREWGQGDTGELFF. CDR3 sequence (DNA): TGTGCTAGCAGGGAATGGGGACAGGGGGACACCGGGGAGCTGTTTTTT. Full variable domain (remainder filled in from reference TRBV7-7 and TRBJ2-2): GAGVSQSPRYKVTKRGQDVTLRCDPISSHATLYWYQQALGQGPEFLTYFNYEAQPDKSGLPSDRFSAERPEGSISTLTIQRTEQRDSAMYRCASREWGQGDTGELFFGEGSRLTVL.

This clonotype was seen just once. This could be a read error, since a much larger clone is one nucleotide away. The CDR3 DNA reads TGCAGCGTTGATCGCGGGGGGGATCGGGGTGGCTACACCTTC. It translates to CSVDRGGDRGGYTF. J is TRBJ1-2 and V is TRBV29-1; TRBD1 is a possible D gene (5 bases). V dropped 3 bases and J dropped 7 bases, with 18 bases sitting between them. CDR1 and CDR2 from the germline V gene are SQVTM and ANQGSEA. This CDR3 is 14 amino acids long.

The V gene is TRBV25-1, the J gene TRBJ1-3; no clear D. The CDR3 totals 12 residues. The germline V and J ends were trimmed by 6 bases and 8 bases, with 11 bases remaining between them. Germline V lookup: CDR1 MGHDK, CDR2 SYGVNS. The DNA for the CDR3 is TGTGCCAGCAGCACCCATGGGGACACCATATATTTT. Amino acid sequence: CASSTHGDTIYF.

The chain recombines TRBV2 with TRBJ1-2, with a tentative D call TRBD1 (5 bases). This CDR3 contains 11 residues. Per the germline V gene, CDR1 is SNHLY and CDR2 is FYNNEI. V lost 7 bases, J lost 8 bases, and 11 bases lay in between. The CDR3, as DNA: TGTGCCAGCACCGCAGGGTTAGGCTACACCTTC. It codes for CASTAGLGYTF.

CDR3 sequence (DNA): TGTGCCAGCAGTTCCCCGGGACAGGGGTACACTGAAGCTTTCTTT. It specifies CASSSPGQGYTEAFF. J is TRBJ1-1 and V is TRBV28, with 10 bases that match TRBD1. Looked up from germline, CDR1 is MDHEN and CDR2 is SYDVKM. This CDR3 comprises 15 residues. The V gene end was trimmed by 4 bases and the J gene end by 3 bases; junction bases not matched to a gene: 5. Full variable domain (outside the CDR3, taken from reference TRBV28 and TRBJ1-1): DVKVTQSSRYLVKRTGEKVFLECVQDMDHENMFWYRQDPGLGLRLIYFSYDVKMKEKGDIPEGYSVSREKKERFSLILESASTNQTSMYLCASSSPGQGYTEAFFGQGTRLTVV.

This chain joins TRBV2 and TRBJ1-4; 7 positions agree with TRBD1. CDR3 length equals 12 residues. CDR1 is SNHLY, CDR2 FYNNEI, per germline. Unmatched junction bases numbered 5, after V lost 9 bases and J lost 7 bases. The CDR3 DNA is TGTGCCAGTACAGGGGCGAGTGAAAAACTGTTTTTT. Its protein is CASTGASEKLFF.

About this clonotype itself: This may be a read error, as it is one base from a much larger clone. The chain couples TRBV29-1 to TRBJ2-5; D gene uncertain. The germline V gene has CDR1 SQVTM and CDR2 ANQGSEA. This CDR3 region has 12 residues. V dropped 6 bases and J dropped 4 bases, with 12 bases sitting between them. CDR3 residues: CSVINWRETQYF. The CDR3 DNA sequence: TGCAGCGTGATAAACTGGAGAGAGACCCAGTACTTC.

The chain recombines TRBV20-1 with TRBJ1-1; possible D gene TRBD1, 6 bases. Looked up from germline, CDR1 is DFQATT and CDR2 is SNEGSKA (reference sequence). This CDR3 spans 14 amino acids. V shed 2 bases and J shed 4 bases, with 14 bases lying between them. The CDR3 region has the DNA TGCAGTGCTAGAACAGGGAGGAGTGGCACTGAAGCTTTCTTT. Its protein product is CSARTGRSGTEAFF.

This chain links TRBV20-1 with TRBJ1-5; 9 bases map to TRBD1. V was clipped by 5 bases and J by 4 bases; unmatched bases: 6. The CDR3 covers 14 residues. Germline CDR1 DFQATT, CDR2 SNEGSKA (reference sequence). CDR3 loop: CSALTGTGNQPQHF. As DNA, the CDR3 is TGCAGTGCTCTAACCGGGACAGGGAATCAGCCCCAGCATTTT.

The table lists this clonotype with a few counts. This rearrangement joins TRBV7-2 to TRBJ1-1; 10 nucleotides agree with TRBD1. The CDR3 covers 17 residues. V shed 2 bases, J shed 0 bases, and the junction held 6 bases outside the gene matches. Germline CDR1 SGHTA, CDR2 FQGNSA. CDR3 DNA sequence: TGTGCCAGCAGCTTAAGACAGGGGGCGATTATGAACACTGAAGCTTTCTTT. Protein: CASSLRQGAIMNTEAFF.

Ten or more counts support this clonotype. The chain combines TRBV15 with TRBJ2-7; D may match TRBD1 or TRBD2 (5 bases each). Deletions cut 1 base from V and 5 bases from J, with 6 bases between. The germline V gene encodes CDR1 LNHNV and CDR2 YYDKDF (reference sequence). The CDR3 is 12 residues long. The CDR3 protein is CATSRGGDEQYF. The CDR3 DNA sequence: TGTGCCACCAGCAGAGGAGGGGACGAGCAGTACTTC.

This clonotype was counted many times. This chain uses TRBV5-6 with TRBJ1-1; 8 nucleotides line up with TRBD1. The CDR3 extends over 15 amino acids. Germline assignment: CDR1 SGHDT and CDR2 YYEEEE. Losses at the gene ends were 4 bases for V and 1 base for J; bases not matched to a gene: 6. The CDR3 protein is CASSRQGMRNTEAFF. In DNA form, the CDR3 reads TGTGCCAGCAGCAGACAGGGGATGAGGAACACTGAAGCTTTCTTT.

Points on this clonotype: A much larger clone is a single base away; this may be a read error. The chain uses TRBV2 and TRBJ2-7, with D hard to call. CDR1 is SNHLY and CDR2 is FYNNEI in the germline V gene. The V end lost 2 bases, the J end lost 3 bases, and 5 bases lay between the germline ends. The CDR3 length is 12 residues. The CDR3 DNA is TGTGCCAGCAGTGAAAGGGTCTACGAGCAGTACTTC. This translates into CASSERVYEQYF.

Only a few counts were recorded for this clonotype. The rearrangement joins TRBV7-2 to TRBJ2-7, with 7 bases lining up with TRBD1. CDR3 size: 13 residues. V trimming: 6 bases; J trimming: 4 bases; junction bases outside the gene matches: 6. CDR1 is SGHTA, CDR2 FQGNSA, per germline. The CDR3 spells CASSLQDRYEQYF. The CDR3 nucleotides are TGTGCCAGCAGTCTCCAGGACAGGTACGAGCAGTACTTC.